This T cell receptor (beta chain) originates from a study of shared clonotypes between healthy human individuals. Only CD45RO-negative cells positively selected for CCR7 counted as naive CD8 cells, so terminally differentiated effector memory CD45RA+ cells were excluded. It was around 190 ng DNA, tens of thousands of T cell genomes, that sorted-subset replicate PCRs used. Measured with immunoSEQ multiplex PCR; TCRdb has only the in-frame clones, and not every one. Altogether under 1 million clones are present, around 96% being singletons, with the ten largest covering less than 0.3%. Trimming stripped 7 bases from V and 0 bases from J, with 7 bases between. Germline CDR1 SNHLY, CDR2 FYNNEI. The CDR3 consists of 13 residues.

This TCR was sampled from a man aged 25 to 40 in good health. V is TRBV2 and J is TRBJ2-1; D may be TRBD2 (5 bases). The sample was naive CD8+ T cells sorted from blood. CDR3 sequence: CASIGISYNEQFF. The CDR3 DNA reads TGTGCCAGCATCGGGATCTCCTACAATGAGCAGTTCTTC.